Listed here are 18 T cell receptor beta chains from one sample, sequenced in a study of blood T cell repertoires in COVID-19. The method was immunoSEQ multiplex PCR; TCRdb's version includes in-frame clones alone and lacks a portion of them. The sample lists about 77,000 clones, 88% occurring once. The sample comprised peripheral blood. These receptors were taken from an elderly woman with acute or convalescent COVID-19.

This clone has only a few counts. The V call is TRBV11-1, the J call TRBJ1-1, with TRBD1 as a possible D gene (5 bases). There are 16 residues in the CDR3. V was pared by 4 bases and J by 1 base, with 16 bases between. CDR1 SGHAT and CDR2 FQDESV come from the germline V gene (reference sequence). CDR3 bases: TGTGCCAGCAGCTCAAGGCGGCCGCAGGGGAACACTGAAGCTTTCTTT. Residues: CASSSRRPQGNTEAFF.

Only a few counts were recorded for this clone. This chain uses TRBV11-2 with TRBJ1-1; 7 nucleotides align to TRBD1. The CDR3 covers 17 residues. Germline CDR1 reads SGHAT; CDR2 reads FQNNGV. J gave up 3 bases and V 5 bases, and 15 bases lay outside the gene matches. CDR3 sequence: CASSLRRGGWGDTEAFF. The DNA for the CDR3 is TGTGCCAGCAGCCTTCGAAGAGGGGGCTGGGGGGACACTGAAGCTTTCTTT.

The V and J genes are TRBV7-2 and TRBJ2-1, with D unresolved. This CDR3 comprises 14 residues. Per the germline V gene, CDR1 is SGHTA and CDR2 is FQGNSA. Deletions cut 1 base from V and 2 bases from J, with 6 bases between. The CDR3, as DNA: TGTGCCAGCAGCTTAGGGCTGCCCTACAATGAGCAGTTCTTC. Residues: CASSLGLPYNEQFF. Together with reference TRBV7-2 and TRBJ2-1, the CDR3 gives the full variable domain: GAGVSQSPSNKVTEKGKDVELRCDPISGHTALYWYRQSLGQGLEFLIYFQGNSAPDKSGLPSDRFSAERTGGSVSTLTIQRTQQEDSAVYLCASSLGLPYNEQFFGPGTRLTVL.

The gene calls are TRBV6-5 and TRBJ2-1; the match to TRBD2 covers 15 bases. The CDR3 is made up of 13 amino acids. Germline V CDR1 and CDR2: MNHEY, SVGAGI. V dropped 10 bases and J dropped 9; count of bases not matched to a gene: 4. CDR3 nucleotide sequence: TGTGCCACGGGACTAGCGGGAGGTTTTGAGCAGTTCTTC. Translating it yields CATGLAGGFEQFF.

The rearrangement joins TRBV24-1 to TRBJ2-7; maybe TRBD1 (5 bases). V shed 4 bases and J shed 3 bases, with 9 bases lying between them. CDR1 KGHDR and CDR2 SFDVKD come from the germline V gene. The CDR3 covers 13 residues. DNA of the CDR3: TGTGCCACCAGTGACCTTGACAGCTACGAGCAGTACTTC. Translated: CATSDLDSYEQYF.

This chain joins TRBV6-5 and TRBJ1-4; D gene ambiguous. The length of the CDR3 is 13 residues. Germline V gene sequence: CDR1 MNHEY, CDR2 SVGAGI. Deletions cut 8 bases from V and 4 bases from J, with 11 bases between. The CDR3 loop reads CASRLGFNEKLFF. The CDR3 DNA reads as TGTGCCAGCCGTCTCGGGTTTAATGAAAAACTGTTTTTT.

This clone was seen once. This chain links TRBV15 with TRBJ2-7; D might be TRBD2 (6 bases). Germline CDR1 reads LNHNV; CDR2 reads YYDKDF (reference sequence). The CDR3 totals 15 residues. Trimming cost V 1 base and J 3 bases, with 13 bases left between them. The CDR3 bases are TGTGCCACCAGCAGAGCCTCCGGGACTTTCTACGAGCAGTACTTC. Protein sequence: CATSRASGTFYEQYF.

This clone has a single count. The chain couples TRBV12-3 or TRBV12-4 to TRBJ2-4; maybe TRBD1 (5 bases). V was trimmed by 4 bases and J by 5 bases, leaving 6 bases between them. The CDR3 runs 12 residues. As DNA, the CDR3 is TGTGCCAGCAGTTCACAGGAAAACATTCAGTACTTC. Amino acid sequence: CASSSQENIQYF.

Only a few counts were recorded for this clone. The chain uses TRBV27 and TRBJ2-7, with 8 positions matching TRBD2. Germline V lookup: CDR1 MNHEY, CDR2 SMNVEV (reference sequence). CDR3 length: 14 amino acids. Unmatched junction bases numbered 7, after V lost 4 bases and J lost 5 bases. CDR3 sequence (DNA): TGTGCCAGCAGTTCGGCCCGGGGGGGCGACGAGCAGTACTTC. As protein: CASSSARGGDEQYF.

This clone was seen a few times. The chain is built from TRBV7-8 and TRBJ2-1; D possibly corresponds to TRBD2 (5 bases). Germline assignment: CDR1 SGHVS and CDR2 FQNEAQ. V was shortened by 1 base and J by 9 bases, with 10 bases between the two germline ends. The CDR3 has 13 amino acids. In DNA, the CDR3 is TGTGCCAGCAGCTTAGTCCCGGCGGGTGAGCAGTTCTTC. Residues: CASSLVPAGEQFF.

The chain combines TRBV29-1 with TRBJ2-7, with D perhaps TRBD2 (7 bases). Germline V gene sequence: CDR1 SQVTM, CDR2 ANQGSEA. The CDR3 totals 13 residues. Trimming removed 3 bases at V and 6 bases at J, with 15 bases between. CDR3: CSVDAGAPSEQYF. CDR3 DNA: TGCAGCGTTGACGCGGGGGCGCCTAGCGAGCAGTACTTC.

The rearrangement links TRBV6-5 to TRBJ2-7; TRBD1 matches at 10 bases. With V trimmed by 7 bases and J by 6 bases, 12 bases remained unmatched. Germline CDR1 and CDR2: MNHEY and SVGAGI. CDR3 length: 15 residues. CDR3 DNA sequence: TGTGCCAGCACCCTCGGACAGGGGGTAGCCAGCGAGCAGTACTTC. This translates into CASTLGQGVASEQYF.

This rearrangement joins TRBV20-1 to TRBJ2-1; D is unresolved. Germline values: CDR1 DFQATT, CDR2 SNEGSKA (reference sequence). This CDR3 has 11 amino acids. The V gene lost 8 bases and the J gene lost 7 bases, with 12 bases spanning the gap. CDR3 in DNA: TGCAGTCTGTCCCGTAAAAATGAGCAGTTCTTC. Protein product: CSLSRKNEQFF.

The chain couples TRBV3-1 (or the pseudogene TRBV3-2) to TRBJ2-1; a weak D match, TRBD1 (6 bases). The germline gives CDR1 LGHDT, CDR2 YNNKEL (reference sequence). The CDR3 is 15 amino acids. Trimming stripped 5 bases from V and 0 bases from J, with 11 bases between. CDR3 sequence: CASSSRTASYNEQFF. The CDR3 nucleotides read TGTGCCAGCAGCTCCCGGACAGCCTCCTACAATGAGCAGTTCTTC.

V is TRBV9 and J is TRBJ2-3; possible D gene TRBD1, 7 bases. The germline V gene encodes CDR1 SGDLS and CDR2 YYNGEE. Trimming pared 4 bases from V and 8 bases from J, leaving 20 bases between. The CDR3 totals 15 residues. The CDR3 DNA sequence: TGTGCCAGCAGCATTCGGACAGGCGGGGACGGTACGCAGTATTTT. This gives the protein CASSIRTGGDGTQYF.

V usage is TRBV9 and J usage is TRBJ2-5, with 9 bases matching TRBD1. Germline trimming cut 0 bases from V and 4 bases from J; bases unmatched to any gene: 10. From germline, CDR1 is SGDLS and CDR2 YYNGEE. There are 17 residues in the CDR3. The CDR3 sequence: CASSVGQGEDLGETQYF. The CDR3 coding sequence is TGTGCCAGCAGCGTAGGACAGGGGGAGGATTTGGGAGAGACCCAGTACTTC.

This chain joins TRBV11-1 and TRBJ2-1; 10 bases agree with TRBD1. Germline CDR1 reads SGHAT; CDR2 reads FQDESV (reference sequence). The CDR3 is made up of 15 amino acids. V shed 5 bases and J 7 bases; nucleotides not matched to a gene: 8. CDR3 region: CASSRPGTGVNEQFF. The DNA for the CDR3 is TGTGCCAGCAGCCGTCCCGGGACAGGGGTAAATGAGCAGTTCTTC.

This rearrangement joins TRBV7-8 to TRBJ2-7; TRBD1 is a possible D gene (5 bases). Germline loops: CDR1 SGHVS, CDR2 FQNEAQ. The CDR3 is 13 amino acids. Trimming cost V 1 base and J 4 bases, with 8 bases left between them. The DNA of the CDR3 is TGTGCCAGCAGCTTAGACAGGAATTACGAGCAGTACTTC. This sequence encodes CASSLDRNYEQYF.